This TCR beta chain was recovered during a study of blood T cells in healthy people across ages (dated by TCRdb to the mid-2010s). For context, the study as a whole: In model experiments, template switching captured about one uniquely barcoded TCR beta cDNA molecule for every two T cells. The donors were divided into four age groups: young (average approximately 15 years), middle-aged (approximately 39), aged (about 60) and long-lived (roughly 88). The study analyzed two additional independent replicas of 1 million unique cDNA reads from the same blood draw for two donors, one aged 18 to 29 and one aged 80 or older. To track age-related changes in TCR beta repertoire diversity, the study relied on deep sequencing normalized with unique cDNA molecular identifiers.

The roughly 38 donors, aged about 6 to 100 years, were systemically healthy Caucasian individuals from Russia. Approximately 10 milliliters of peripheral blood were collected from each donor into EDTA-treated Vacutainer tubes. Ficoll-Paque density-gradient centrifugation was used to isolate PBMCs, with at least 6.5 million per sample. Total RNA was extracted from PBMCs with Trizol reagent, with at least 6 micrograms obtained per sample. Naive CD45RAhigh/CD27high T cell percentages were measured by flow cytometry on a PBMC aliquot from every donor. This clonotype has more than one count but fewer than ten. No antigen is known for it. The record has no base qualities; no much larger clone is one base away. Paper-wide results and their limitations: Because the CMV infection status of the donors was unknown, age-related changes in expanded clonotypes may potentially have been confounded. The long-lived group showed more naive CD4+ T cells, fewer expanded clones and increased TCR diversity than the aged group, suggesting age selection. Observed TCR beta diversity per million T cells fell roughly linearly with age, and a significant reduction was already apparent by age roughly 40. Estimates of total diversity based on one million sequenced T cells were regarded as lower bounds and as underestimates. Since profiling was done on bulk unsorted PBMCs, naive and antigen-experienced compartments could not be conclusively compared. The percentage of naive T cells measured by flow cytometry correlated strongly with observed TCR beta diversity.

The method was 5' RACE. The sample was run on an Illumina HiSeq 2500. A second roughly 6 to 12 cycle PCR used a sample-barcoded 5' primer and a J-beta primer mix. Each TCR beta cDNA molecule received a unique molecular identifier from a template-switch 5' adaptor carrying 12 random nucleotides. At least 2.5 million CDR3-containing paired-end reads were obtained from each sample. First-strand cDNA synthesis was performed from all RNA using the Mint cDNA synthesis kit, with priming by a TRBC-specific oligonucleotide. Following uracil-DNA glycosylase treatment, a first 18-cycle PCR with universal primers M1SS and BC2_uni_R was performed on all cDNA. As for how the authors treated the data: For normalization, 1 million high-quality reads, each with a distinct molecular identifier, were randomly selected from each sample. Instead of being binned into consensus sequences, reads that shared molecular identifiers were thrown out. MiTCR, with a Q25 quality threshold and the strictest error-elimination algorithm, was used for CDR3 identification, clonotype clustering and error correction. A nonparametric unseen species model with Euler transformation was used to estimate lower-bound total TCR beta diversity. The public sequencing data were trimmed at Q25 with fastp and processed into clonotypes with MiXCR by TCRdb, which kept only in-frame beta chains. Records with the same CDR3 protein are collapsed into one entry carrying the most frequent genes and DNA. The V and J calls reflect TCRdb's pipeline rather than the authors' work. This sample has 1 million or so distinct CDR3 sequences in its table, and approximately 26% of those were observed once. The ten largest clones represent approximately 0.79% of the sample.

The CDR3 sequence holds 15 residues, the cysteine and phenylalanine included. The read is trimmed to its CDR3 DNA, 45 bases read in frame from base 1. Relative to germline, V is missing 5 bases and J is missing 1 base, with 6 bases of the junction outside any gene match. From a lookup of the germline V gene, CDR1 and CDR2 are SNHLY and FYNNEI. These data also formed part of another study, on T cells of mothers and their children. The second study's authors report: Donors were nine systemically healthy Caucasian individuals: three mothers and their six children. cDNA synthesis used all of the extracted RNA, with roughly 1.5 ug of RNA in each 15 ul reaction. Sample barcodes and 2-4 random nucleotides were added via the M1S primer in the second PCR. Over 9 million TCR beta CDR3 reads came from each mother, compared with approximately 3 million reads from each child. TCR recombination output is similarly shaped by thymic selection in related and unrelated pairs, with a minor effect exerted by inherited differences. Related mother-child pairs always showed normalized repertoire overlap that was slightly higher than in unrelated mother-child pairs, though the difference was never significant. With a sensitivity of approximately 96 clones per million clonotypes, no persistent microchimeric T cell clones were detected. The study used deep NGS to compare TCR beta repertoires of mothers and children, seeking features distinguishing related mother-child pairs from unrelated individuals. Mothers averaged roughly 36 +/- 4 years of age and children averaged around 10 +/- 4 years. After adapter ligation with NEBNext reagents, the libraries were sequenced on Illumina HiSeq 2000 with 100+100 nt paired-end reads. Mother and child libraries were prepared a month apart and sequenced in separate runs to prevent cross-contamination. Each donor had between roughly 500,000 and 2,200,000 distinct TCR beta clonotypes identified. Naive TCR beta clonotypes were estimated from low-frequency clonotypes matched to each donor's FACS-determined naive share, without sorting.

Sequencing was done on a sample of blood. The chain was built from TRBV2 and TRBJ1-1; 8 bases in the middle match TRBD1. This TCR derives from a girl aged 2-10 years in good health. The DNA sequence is TGTGCCAGCAGTCAAACAGGGGGTGAGAACACTGAAGCTTTCTTT. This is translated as CASSQTGGENTEAFF.